The subject of this entry is one T cell receptor (beta chain). Its antigen is unknown. The data stem from a study of cytomegalovirus exposure and HLA in healthy donors. Study outcomes and limitations: Through in vitro validation, a few CMV-associated chains were shown to be specific for CMV antigens. Later work associated fewer than 20,000 TCR beta sequences with HLA alleles at 0.05 false discovery rate. Follow-up analysis seemed to connect common viral pathogens with several of the most significant clusters identified.

PCR was performed using 60 Vbeta and 13 Jbeta primers. The method was immunoSEQ multiplex PCR; TCRdb's version includes in-frame clones alone and lacks a portion of them. The sample yields about 84,000 clones, 55% to 65% seen once. Input material: PBMCs. The TCR originated in a woman in her forties in good health and CMV-seropositive.

Written as DNA, the CDR3 is TGTGCCAGCAGTGAAGCTTACAGAAGCACTGAAGCTTTCTTT. Protein: CASSEAYRSTEAFF. The gene calls are TRBV6-1 and TRBJ1-1; D not resolved. Looked up from germline, CDR1 is MNHNS and CDR2 is SASEGT. Trimming removed 0 bases at V and 4 bases at J, with 9 bases between. The CDR3 consists of 14 residues.